This record covers a single T cell receptor beta chain. The data were obtained in a study of cytotoxic CD8 clonotypes in ibrutinib-treated CLL. This CDR3 has 14 amino acids. The ends were cut back, 3 bases at V and 0 bases at J, with 6 bases in the middle. The germline V gene encodes CDR1 SEHNR and CDR2 FQNEAQ (reference sequence). Genomic DNA in a quantity of about 2 micrograms was derived from cryopreserved PBMCs for TCR beta libraries. Assay: immunoSEQ multiplex PCR; the TCRdb copy retains only in-frame clones and omits some. The profile shows over 25,000 clones, around 76% of them singletons. This TCR was recovered from a human donor with chronic lymphocytic leukemia. The input for sequencing was PBMCs, taken after 36 months of ibrutinib treatment. V is TRBV7-9 and J is TRBJ1-5; D gene unclear. The DNA of the CDR3 is TGTGCCAGCAGCTTCGAATTTAGCAATCAGCCCCAGCATTTT. It encodes CASSFEFSNQPQHF.